Below are 22 T cell receptor beta chains sequenced from a single sample in a study of T cell changes during pregnancy in multiple sclerosis. Some clones are missing from TCRdb's copy, which holds only in-frame ones; the method was immunoSEQ multiplex PCR. This table has approximately 100,000 clones, roughly nine tenths appearing once. Specimen: peripheral blood, collected after pregnancy. Receptors originate from a female donor with multiple sclerosis, enrolled in a pregnancy study.

This clone was seen just once. The chain carries TRBV29-1 and TRBJ2-5; perhaps TRBD2 as D (6 bases). CDR3 length: 13 amino acids. V lost 3 bases and J 4 bases, leaving 12 bases between the germline ends. CDR1 is SQVTM, CDR2 ANQGSEA, per germline. The CDR3: CSVEPVGGETQYF. CDR3 coding DNA: TGCAGCGTTGAGCCTGTGGGGGGAGAGACCCAGTACTTC.

This chain connects TRBV5-5 to TRBJ1-2, with 8 bases fitting TRBD1. V lost 3 bases and J lost 8; bases outside the gene matches: 15. The V gene's germline CDR1 is SGHKS and CDR2 YYEKEE (reference sequence). The CDR3 is made up of 16 amino acids. CDR3 in amino acids: CASSWAGGPTSGGYTF. The CDR3 DNA sequence: TGTGCCAGCAGCTGGGCAGGGGGCCCCACTTCGGGAGGCTACACCTTC. Filled out from reference TRBV5-5 and TRBJ1-2, the complete variable domain reads DAGVTQSPTHLIKTRGQQVTLRCSPISGHKSVSWYQQVLGQGPQFIFQYYEKEERGRGNFPDRFSARQFPNYSSELNVNALLLGDSALYLCASSWAGGPTSGGYTFGSGTRLTVV.

This clone has only one observation. The chain joins TRBV28 to TRBJ2-7; 8 bases are a match to TRBD1. Losses at the gene ends were 6 bases for V and 2 bases for J; bases not matched to a gene: 6. Germline V gene lookup returns CDR1 MDHEN and CDR2 SYDVKM. This CDR3 region has 14 residues. CDR3 region: CASRKDRGTYEQYF. DNA for the CDR3: TGTGCCAGCAGGAAAGACAGGGGCACCTACGAGCAGTACTTC.

The genes are TRBV11-2 and TRBJ2-1; 12 bases line up with TRBD2. V lost 4 bases, J lost 7 bases, and 8 bases stayed unmatched. The CDR3 totals 16 residues. Germline V gene lookup returns CDR1 SGHAT and CDR2 FQNNGV. CDR3 coding DNA: TGTGCCAGCAGCTCGAGGGCTAGCGGGGGGGATAATGAGCAGTTCTTC. Translated: CASSSRASGGDNEQFF.

The chain uses TRBV21-1 and TRBJ1-6; the DNA was not compared with TRBD1, the D call given in the table. TRBV21-1 is given as a pseudogene. The CDR3 runs to 15 residues. The CDR3 bases are TGTGCCAGCAGCAAAGACGGACAGTACAATTCACCCCTCCACTTT. The encoded protein is CASSKDGQYNSPLHF.

The chain combines TRBV4-1 with TRBJ2-1, with TRBD2 identical over 8 bases. This CDR3 contains 18 residues. Germline values: CDR1 MGHRA, CDR2 YSYEKL. V was clipped by 7 bases and J by 5 bases; unmatched bases: 19. The CDR3 bases are TGCGCCAGCACCCCTTGGGGGATCGGGGGGGCCAACGACAATGAGCAGTTCTTC. Its protein product is CASTPWGIGGANDNEQFF.

This rearrangement joins TRBV5-1 to TRBJ2-5; weak D call: TRBD1 (6 bases). Germline values: CDR1 SGHRS, CDR2 YFSETQ. The CDR3 is 13 residues long. V was trimmed by 0 bases and J by 7 bases, leaving 10 bases between them. The CDR3, as DNA: TGCGCCAGCAGCTTGGAACAGGGTGGGACCCAGTACTTC. As protein: CASSLEQGGTQYF.

The sample holds one count of this clone. The chain carries TRBV5-1 and TRBJ1-2; D is uncertain. The V and J ends lost 4 bases and 5 bases respectively, with 15 bases between them. From germline, CDR1 is SGHRS and CDR2 YFSETQ. This CDR3 contains 14 residues. The CDR3 sequence is CASSPDSTGYGYTF. The CDR3 DNA sequence: TGCGCCAGCAGCCCGGACTCGACGGGGTATGGCTACACCTTC.

The rearrangement joins TRBV6-5 to TRBJ1-4; no reliable D call. The CDR3 is 16 residues long. The ends were cut back, 3 bases at V and 0 bases at J, with 11 bases in the middle. The germline V gene has CDR1 MNHEY and CDR2 SVGAGI. Written as DNA, the CDR3 is TGTGCCAGCAGTTATTACCGAGGGTCAACTAATGAAAAACTGTTTTTT. This encodes CASSYYRGSTNEKLFF.

This clone turned up a few times. V is TRBV6-1 and J is TRBJ1-2; 7 bases are a match to TRBD1. CDR3 length: 15 residues. The germline V gene encodes CDR1 MNHNS and CDR2 SASEGT. Unmatched junction bases numbered 7, after V lost 1 base and J lost 5 bases. The CDR3, as DNA: TGTGCCAGCAGTGAAGAAGACAGGGTAGGATATGGCTACACCTTC. It specifies CASSEEDRVGYGYTF.

CDR3 sequence reads: CASSNGQRQPQHF. The CDR3 DNA is TGTGCCAGCAGTAACGGACAGCGCCAGCCCCAGCATTTT. This chain connects TRBV2 to TRBJ1-5; D possibly corresponds to TRBD1 (6 bases). Trimming took 5 bases from V and 7 from J, leaving 12 bases between them. Germline assignment: CDR1 SNHLY and CDR2 FYNNEI. This CDR3 contains 13 residues.

This sequence joins TRBV13 and TRBJ2-7; 11 positions match TRBD1. With 4 bases clipped from V and 3 bases from J, the junction kept 5 bases outside the gene matches. The CDR3 consists of 15 residues. In germline, CDR1 is PRHDT, CDR2 FYEKMQ (reference sequence). In nucleotides, the CDR3 is TGTGCCAGCAGCTACGGACAGGGGGCCAACTACGAGCAGTACTTC. Its protein product is CASSYGQGANYEQYF.

This clone was detected once. The chain has TRBV11-3 and TRBJ2-2; D gene unclear. Between the trimmed V and J ends, which lost 2 bases and 8 bases, there was a span of 9 bases. Germline lookup yields CDR1 SGHNT and CDR2 YENEEA. This CDR3 region has 13 residues. The CDR3, as DNA: TGTGCCAGCAGCTTATTTCCGAGTGGGGAGCTGTTTTTT. It codes for CASSLFPSGELFF.

This chain connects TRBV6-4 to TRBJ2-1, with 11 bases fitting TRBD2. This CDR3 contains 17 residues. From germline, CDR1 is MRHNA and CDR2 SNTAGT. V shed 0 bases and J 7 bases; nucleotides not matched to a gene: 8. This CDR3 reads CASSDSGLAGGWNEQFF. CDR3 in DNA: TGTGCCAGCAGTGACTCGGGCCTAGCGGGGGGCTGGAATGAGCAGTTCTTC.

V usage is TRBV15 and J usage is TRBJ2-1; 11 nucleotides agree with TRBD2. With V trimmed by 2 bases and J by 5 bases, 8 bases remained unmatched. This CDR3 is built from 17 residues. The V gene's germline CDR1 is LNHNV and CDR2 YYDKDF (reference sequence). The CDR3 sequence: CATSRTLAGGGNNEQFF. The CDR3 coding sequence is TGTGCCACCAGCAGAACTTTAGCGGGGGGGGGTAACAATGAGCAGTTCTTC.

This sequence joins TRBV11-2 and TRBJ1-6, with a possible D match to TRBD1 (5 bases). The germline V and J ends were trimmed by 6 bases and 11 bases, with 14 bases remaining between them. The CDR3 totals 13 residues. The germline CDR1 and CDR2 sequences are SGHAT and FQNNGV. CDR3 coding DNA: TGTGCCAGCAGTCCGGGACTTAACGCACCCCTCCACTTT. It is translated as CASSPGLNAPLHF.

The V gene is TRBV27, the J gene TRBJ1-3; no clear D. V was trimmed by 6 bases and J by 0 bases, leaving 6 bases between them. The CDR3 spans 13 residues. From germline, CDR1 is MNHEY and CDR2 SMNVEV (reference sequence). The CDR3 nucleotides are TGTGCCAGCAGCCCCCTCTCTGGAAACACCATATATTTT. Translation gives CASSPLSGNTIYF.

The table lists this clone with a count of one. This sequence joins TRBV25-1 and TRBJ2-7; tentative D call: TRBD1 (5 bases). This CDR3 is built from 15 residues. In germline, CDR1 is MGHDK, CDR2 SYGVNS. V was shortened by 3 bases and J by 6 bases, with 18 bases between the two germline ends. CDR3 residues: CASSDARRVGSEQYF. DNA of the CDR3: TGTGCCAGCAGTGATGCTCGCAGGGTGGGAAGCGAGCAGTACTTC.

The chain employs TRBV7-2 and TRBJ2-3; 9 positions agree with TRBD2. The length of the CDR3 is 15 residues. J was trimmed by 4 bases and V by 1 base; bases with no gene match: 3. CDR1 is SGHTA, CDR2 FQGNSA, per germline. CDR3 sequence (DNA): TGTGCCAGCAGCTTAGTTGCGGGGGGGTCAGATACGCAGTATTTT. It specifies CASSLVAGGSDTQYF.

The V call is TRBV29-1, the J call TRBJ2-1; 12 bases agree with TRBD1. The CDR3 covers 12 residues. V was clipped by 7 bases and J by 7 bases; unmatched bases: 2. Germline values: CDR1 SQVTM, CDR2 ANQGSEA. In DNA form, the CDR3 reads TGCAGCGAGGGACAGGGGGCGAATGAGCAGTTCTTC. Amino acid sequence: CSEGQGANEQFF.

V and J are TRBV7-3 and TRBJ2-5, with D maybe TRBD1 (5 bases). Trimming shortened V by 1 base and J by 1 base, and 16 bases separated the two germline ends. Germline loops: CDR1 SGHTA, CDR2 FQGTGA. This CDR3 has 17 amino acids. This CDR3 is CASSLISHRSLQETQYF. The CDR3 nucleotides read TGTGCCAGCAGCTTAATCAGTCACAGGAGCCTCCAAGAGACCCAGTACTTC.

The chain uses TRBV7-9 and TRBJ2-1, with D hard to call. V gave up 1 base and J gave up 2 bases, with 3 bases separating them. CDR3 size: 13 residues. The germline CDR1 and CDR2 sequences are SEHNR and FQNEAQ (reference sequence). The CDR3 loop is CASSLVAYNEQFF. The CDR3 DNA sequence: TGTGCCAGCAGCTTAGTCGCCTACAATGAGCAGTTCTTC.